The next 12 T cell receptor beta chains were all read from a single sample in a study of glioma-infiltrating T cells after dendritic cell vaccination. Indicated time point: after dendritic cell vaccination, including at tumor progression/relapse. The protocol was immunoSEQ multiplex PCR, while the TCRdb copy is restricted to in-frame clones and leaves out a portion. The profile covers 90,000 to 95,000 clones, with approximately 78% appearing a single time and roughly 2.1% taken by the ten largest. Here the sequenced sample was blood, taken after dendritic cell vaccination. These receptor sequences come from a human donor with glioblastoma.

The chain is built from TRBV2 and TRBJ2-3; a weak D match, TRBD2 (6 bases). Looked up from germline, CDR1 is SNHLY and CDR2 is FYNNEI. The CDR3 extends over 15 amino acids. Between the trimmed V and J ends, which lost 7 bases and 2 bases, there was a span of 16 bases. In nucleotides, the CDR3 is TGTGCCAGCATGTTGTATGGCGGGGACACAGATACGCAGTATTTT. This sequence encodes CASMLYGGDTDTQYF.

The DNA of the CDR3 is TGTGCCAGCAGTTCTTCCGGACAGGATGGACCCCAGCATTTT. Protein: CASSSSGQDGPQHF. V is TRBV27 and J is TRBJ1-5; 7 positions agree with TRBD1. Germline-derived CDR1 and CDR2 are MNHEY and SMNVEV (reference sequence). V was pared by 4 bases and J by 10 bases, with 10 bases of the junction left unmatched. CDR3 length: 14 amino acids.

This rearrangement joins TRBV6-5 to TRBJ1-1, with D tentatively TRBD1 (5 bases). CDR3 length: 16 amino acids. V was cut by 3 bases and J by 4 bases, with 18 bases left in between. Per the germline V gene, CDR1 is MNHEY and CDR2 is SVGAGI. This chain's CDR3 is CASSYSQGARITEAFF. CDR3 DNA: TGTGCCAGCAGTTATTCACAAGGGGCGAGGATCACTGAAGCTTTCTTT.

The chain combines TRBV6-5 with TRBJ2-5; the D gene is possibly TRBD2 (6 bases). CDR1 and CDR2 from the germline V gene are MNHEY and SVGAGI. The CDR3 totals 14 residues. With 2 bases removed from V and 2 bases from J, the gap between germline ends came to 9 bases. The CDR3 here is CASSYGGVQETQYF. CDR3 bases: TGTGCCAGCAGTTACGGAGGGGTTCAAGAGACCCAGTACTTC.

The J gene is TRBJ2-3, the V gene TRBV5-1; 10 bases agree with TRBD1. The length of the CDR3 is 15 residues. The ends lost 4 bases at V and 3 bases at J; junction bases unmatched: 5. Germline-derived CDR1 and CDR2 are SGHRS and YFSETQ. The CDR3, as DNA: TGCGCCAGCAGCGCCGGGACAGGGGAAACAGATACGCAGTATTTT. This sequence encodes CASSAGTGETDTQYF.

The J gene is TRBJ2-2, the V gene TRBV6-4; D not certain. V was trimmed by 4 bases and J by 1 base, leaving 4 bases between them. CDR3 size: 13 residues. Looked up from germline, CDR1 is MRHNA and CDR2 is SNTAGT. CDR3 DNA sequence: TGTGCCAGCAGTGCCGGGAACACCGGGGAGCTGTTTTTT. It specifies CASSAGNTGELFF.

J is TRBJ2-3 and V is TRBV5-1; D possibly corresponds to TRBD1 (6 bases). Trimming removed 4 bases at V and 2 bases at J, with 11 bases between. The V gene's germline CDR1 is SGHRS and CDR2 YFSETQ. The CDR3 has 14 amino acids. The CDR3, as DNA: TGCGCCAGCAGCCGAACAGGGTTCACAGATACGCAGTATTTT. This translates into CASSRTGFTDTQYF.

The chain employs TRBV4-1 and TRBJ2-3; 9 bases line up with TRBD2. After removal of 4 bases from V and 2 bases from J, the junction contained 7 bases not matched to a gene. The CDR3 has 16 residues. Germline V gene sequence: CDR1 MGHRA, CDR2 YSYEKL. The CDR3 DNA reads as TGCGCCAGCAGCCGGAGGGCTAGCGGGAACACAGATACGCAGTATTTT. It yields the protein CASSRRASGNTDTQYF.

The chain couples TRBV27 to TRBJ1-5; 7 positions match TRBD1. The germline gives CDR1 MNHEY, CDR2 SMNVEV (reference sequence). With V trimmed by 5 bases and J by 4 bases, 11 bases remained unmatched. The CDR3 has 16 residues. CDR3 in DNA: TGTGCCAGCAGTGGCAGAGGGGGCGTAGGTAATCAGCCCCAGCATTTT. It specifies CASSGRGGVGNQPQHF.

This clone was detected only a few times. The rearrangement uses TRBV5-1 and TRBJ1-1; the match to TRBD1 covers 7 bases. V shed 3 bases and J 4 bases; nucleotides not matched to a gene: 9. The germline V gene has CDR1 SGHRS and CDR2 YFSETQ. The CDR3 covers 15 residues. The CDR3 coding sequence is TGCGCCAGCAGCTCTGGGGACAGTGCTAGCACTGAAGCTTTCTTT. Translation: CASSSGDSASTEAFF.

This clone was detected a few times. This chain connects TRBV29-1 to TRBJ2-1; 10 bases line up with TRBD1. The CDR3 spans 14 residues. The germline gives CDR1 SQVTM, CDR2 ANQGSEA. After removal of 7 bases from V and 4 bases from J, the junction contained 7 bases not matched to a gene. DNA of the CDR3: TGCAGCGAATCTGGGACAGGGGATTACAATGAGCAGTTCTTC. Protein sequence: CSESGTGDYNEQFF.

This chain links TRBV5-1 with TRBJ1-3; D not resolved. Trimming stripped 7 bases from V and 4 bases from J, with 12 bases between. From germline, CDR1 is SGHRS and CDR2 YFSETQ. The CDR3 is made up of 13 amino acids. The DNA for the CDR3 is TGCGCCAGCCGTGTCGGGATAGGAAACACCATATATTTT. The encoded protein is CASRVGIGNTIYF.